This T cell receptor beta chain is from a study of blood T cell repertoires in COVID-19. The overall study: Acute-phase and convalescent COVID-19 samples originated in the United States, Italy and Spain.

Trimming took 2 bases from V and 0 from J; bases not matched to a gene: 7. Germline V gives CDR1 SGHRS, CDR2 YFSETQ. This CDR3 spans 18 amino acids. TCRdb's table, derived via immunoSEQ multiplex PCR, lists solely in-frame clones and lacks some. Among fewer than 30,000 clones listed, over 70% were seen once. This TCR was sampled from an older woman with acute or convalescent COVID-19. Sequencing input: peripheral blood. The chain employs TRBV5-1 and TRBJ2-3; 12 bases are a match to TRBD2. Here the CDR3 reads CASSFSSGGASSTDTQYF. The CDR3 nucleotides are TGCGCCAGCAGCTTTTCTAGCGGGGGGGCTAGTAGCACAGATACGCAGTATTTT.